Here is one T cell receptor beta chain with its context. Its cognate antigen is unknown. This entry belongs to a study of T cells in narcolepsy. Study-wide context: Healthy controls were enrolled alongside patients with narcolepsy type 1 or type 2.

The CDR3 spans 14 residues. V was pared by 3 bases and J by 7 bases, with 13 bases between. Germline CDR1 and CDR2: SGHVS and FQNEAQ. Findings and caveats of the study: In some patient and control memory CD4+ samples, autoreactive clones were absent. Same-patient CSF and blood CD4+ T cell clonotypes included HCRT-specific and TRIB2-specific autoreactive ones.

Sequencing was performed with immunoSEQ multiplex PCR; in TCRdb, only in-frame clones are kept and a portion is missing. The sample records 25,000 to 35,000 clones, approximately 87% being singletons. The chain is built from TRBV7-8 and TRBJ2-1; the D gene could be TRBD1 or TRBD2 (6 bases each). The TCR was taken from a human donor with narcolepsy. Sequencing was performed on CD45RA- memory CD4+ T cells from PBMCs. CDR3 nucleotide sequence: TGTGCCAGCAGCTTGGGGGGCTCTAGGAATGAGCAGTTCTTC. It translates to CASSLGGSRNEQFF.